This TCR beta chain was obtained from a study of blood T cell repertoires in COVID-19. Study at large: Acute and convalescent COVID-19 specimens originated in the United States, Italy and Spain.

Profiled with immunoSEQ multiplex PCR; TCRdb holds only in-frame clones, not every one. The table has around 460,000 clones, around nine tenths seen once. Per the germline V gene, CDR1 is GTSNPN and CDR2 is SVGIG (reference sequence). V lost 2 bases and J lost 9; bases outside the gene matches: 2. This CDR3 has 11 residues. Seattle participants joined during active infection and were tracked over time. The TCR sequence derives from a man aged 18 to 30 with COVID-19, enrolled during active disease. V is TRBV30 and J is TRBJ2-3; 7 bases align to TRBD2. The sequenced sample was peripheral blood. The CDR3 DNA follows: TGTGCCTGGAGTTGGGAGGGGACGCAGTATTTT. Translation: CAWSWEGTQYF.